This entry lists 22 T cell receptor beta chains sequenced from one sample in a study of cytomegalovirus exposure and HLA in healthy donors. Researchers ran the PCR with 60 Vbeta and 13 Jbeta primers. Profiled with immunoSEQ multiplex PCR; TCRdb holds only in-frame clones, not every one. Its clone listing holds about 200,000 clones. Input material: PBMCs. Receptors originate from a boy aged 10-17 years in good health and CMV-seronegative.

V and J are TRBV10-1 and TRBJ1-6, with 8 bases identical to TRBD1. Germline lookup yields CDR1 WNHNN and CDR2 SYGVQD (reference sequence). This CDR3 is 16 amino acids long. Trimming took 2 bases from V and 12 from J; bases not matched to a gene: 12. The CDR3 sequence is CASSEPSDRVGKPLHF. DNA for the CDR3: TGCGCCAGCAGTGAGCCATCGGACAGGGTAGGGAAACCCCTCCACTTT.

The V and J genes are TRBV18 and TRBJ2-3; the D gene is possibly TRBD2 (5 bases). This CDR3 comprises 17 residues. V lost 4 bases to trimming and J lost 4 bases, with 21 bases between them. Germline V gives CDR1 KGHSH, CDR2 LQKENI. DNA of the CDR3: TGTGCCAGCTCACTACACGAGAGGGTTTTGTCGGCAGATACGCAGTATTTT. It is translated as CASSLHERVLSADTQYF.

As DNA, the CDR3 is TGTGCCAGCAGGGATAGCGGGGGTTCCGGGGAGCTGTTTTTT. The encoded protein is CASRDSGGSGELFF. The rearrangement joins TRBV9 to TRBJ2-2; 9 positions match TRBD2. Trimming at V came to 5 bases and at J to 6 bases, leaving 5 bases not matched to a gene. Germline V lookup: CDR1 SGDLS, CDR2 YYNGEE. This CDR3 comprises 14 residues.

This chain links TRBV27 with TRBJ2-5, with a weak D call TRBD2 (5 bases). CDR3 length: 16 residues. Germline V gene lookup returns CDR1 MNHEY and CDR2 SMNVEV (reference sequence). Trimming shortened V by 5 bases and J by 5 bases, and 21 bases separated the two germline ends. Here the CDR3 DNA reads TGTGCCAGCAGTGAGGGCCTTAATGTCATCGGCGAGACCCAGTACTTC. This gives the protein CASSEGLNVIGETQYF.

The chain is built from TRBV28 and TRBJ1-6; no clear D. Germline CDR1 MDHEN, CDR2 SYDVKM. The CDR3 has 12 amino acids. Trimming left V 7 bases short and J 13 bases short, with 14 bases between. CDR3: CASISSELPLHF. In DNA form, the CDR3 reads TGTGCCAGCATTTCGTCCGAGCTCCCCCTCCACTTT.

J is TRBJ1-6 and V is TRBV5-1, with TRBD1 matching over 7 bases. The CDR3 is 15 amino acids. The J segment lost 4 bases and the V segment lost 3 bases, leaving 4 bases of the junction unmatched. Germline CDR1 and CDR2: SGHRS and YFSETQ. The chain's CDR3 is CASSSGQIYNSPLHF. DNA of the CDR3: TGCGCCAGCAGCTCGGGACAGATATATAATTCACCCCTCCACTTT.

This chain joins TRBV5-5 and TRBJ1-6, with 9 positions matching TRBD1. Unmatched junction bases numbered 19, after V lost 4 bases and J lost 5 bases. The CDR3 runs to 20 residues. Germline V gene lookup returns CDR1 SGHKS and CDR2 YYEKEE (reference sequence). CDR3 residues: CASSRHRTGETRLNNSPLHF. CDR3 coding DNA: TGTGCCAGCAGCCGACATCGGACAGGGGAGACGAGACTAAATAATTCACCCCTCCACTTT.

The rearrangement joins TRBV29-1 to TRBJ2-5; perhaps TRBD1 as D (5 bases). Looked up from germline, CDR1 is SQVTM and CDR2 is ANQGSEA. Deletions cut 3 bases from V and 7 bases from J, with 9 bases between. The CDR3 spans 11 residues. CDR3 sequence reads: CSVEDNGTQYF. CDR3 nucleotides: TGCAGCGTTGAGGACAATGGGACCCAGTACTTC.

The chain combines TRBV30 with TRBJ2-5, with D hard to call. The germline CDR1 and CDR2 sequences are GTSNPN and SVGIG (reference sequence). CDR3 size: 12 residues. V was cut by 3 bases and J by 3 bases, with 8 bases left in between. CDR3 nucleotide sequence: TGTGCCTGGAGCCCGGGTAAAGAGACCCAGTACTTC. Amino acid sequence: CAWSPGKETQYF.

This rearrangement joins TRBV4-3 to TRBJ1-2; D unresolved. V was clipped by 0 bases and J by 4 bases, with 12 bases between them. CDR3 length: 15 amino acids. Germline values: CDR1 LGHNA, CDR2 YSLEER. The CDR3 sequence: CASSQESNSRYGYTF. The DNA of the CDR3 is TGCGCCAGCAGCCAAGAGTCTAACAGCCGCTATGGCTACACCTTC.

The V gene is TRBV20-1, the J gene TRBJ2-5; D unclear. Trimming cost V 2 bases and J 5 bases, with 6 bases left between them. Germline lookup yields CDR1 DFQATT and CDR2 SNEGSKA (reference sequence). The CDR3 is made up of 11 amino acids. The CDR3 region has the DNA TGCAGTGCTAGAATCCTTGAGACCCAGTACTTC. Protein: CSARILETQYF.

The chain recombines TRBV4-2 with TRBJ2-7, with TRBD2 matching 7 bases. V was clipped by 2 bases and J by 2 bases; unmatched bases: 6. The CDR3 contains 15 residues. The germline V gene has CDR1 LGHNA and CDR2 YNFKEQ. CDR3 in amino acids: CASSQRGGSTYEQYF. CDR3 bases: TGTGCCAGCAGCCAACGGGGAGGGTCGACCTACGAGCAGTACTTC.

V is TRBV9 and J is TRBJ2-3, with 11 bases that match TRBD2. With V trimmed by 0 bases and J by 6 bases, 12 bases remained unmatched. Germline assignment: CDR1 SGDLS and CDR2 YYNGEE. The CDR3 has 18 residues. CDR3 sequence: CASSVGLTSGGRSDTQYF. In nucleotides, the CDR3 is TGTGCCAGCAGCGTAGGGTTAACTAGCGGGGGCCGGTCCGATACGCAGTATTTT.

The chain has TRBV28 and TRBJ2-7, with TRBD2 matching 12 bases. Germline values: CDR1 MDHEN, CDR2 SYDVKM. This CDR3 comprises 17 residues. Trimming cost V 5 bases and J 2 bases; bases outside gene matches: 10. The CDR3 spells CASSQTSGGFSTYEQYF. CDR3 in DNA: TGTGCCAGCAGTCAAACTAGCGGGGGGTTCTCTACCTACGAGCAGTACTTC.

The gene calls are TRBV7-6 and TRBJ1-2; D may be TRBD1 (5 bases). Germline V gene lookup returns CDR1 SGHVS and CDR2 FNYEAQ. The CDR3 has 14 amino acids. V lost 0 bases, J lost 7 bases, and 12 bases lay in between. DNA for the CDR3: TGTGCCAGCAGCTTAGCCGGGACTACGGCTGGCTACACCTTC. Residues: CASSLAGTTAGYTF.

The chain recombines TRBV27 with TRBJ1-6, with TRBD1 identical over 10 bases. CDR1 and CDR2 (germline): MNHEY, SMNVEV (reference sequence). V dropped 7 bases and J dropped 7; count of bases not matched to a gene: 10. CDR3 length equals 16 residues. CDR3 region: CASTRDRGLPNSPLHF. The CDR3 DNA follows: TGTGCCAGCACCCGGGACAGGGGACTTCCGAATTCACCCCTCCACTTT.

V usage is TRBV25-1 and J usage is TRBJ1-4; D remains ambiguous. Trimming took off 3 bases at V and 8 bases at J, with 19 bases between the two ends. The CDR3 length is 16 residues. Germline CDR1 is MGHDK and CDR2 is SYGVNS. CDR3 protein: CASSEDGRPGYEKLFF. The CDR3, as DNA: TGTGCCAGCAGTGAGGACGGCCGACCGGGATACGAAAAACTGTTTTTT.

The V call is TRBV18, the J call TRBJ2-7; 7 nucleotides line up with TRBD2. J gave up 0 bases and V 6 bases, and 5 bases lay outside the gene matches. Per germline, CDR1 KGHSH and CDR2 LQKENI. The CDR3 loop spans 14 amino acids. The CDR3 region is CASSRGVSSYEQYF. The CDR3 DNA sequence: TGTGCCAGCTCCCGGGGGGTGAGCTCCTACGAGCAGTACTTC.

The V call is TRBV29-1, the J call TRBJ2-1, with a tentative D call TRBD1 (6 bases). The CDR3 has 16 residues. Trimming left V 1 base short and J 0 bases short, with 13 bases between. Germline V gene sequence: CDR1 SQVTM, CDR2 ANQGSEA. The CDR3 loop reads CSVEGGTGSSYNEQFF. The DNA of the CDR3 is TGCAGCGTTGAAGGTGGCACAGGGAGCTCCTACAATGAGCAGTTCTTC.

This chain links TRBV7-3 with TRBJ2-1; TRBD1 aligns across 8 bases. V was clipped by 5 bases and J by 1 base; unmatched bases: 7. CDR1 SGHTA and CDR2 FQGTGA come from the germline V gene. The CDR3 extends over 16 amino acids. CDR3 in amino acids: CASSRGTGASYNEQFF. The CDR3 nucleotides read TGTGCCAGCAGCAGGGGGACAGGCGCATCCTACAATGAGCAGTTCTTC.

As concerns this clone: The junction and the germline gene differ at one end; a read error may be behind it. Other DNA sequences in this sample translate to the same CDR3. The chain links TRBV6-5 to TRBJ2-7; D may be TRBD2 (6 bases). This CDR3 comprises 15 residues. Per germline, CDR1 MNHEY and CDR2 SVGAGI. This chain's CDR3 is CASSGTQLGNYEQYF. CDR3 sequence (DNA): TGTGCCAGCAGTGGGACTCAATTAGGTAACTACGAACAGTACTTC.

This chain uses TRBV5-6 with TRBJ1-2, with D perhaps TRBD1 (5 bases). Germline lookup yields CDR1 SGHDT and CDR2 YYEEEE. V shed 3 bases and J shed 2 bases, with 14 bases lying between them. The CDR3 covers 15 residues. The CDR3 sequence is CASSWGGDGNYGYTF. The CDR3 DNA reads TGTGCCAGCAGCTGGGGCGGGGACGGAAACTATGGCTACACCTTC.